Presented here are 32 T cell receptor beta chains from one specimen sequenced in a study of blood T cell repertoires in COVID-19. TCRdb's copy holds only in-frame clones and misses some; the assay was immunoSEQ multiplex PCR. This table holds under 300,000 clones, approximately 80% found once. Sequencing input: peripheral blood. The receptors shown here come from a woman aged 55 to 70 with active or convalescent COVID-19.

The chain is built from TRBV5-8 and TRBJ1-3; D is perhaps TRBD1 (6 bases). V lost 5 bases and J 3 bases, leaving 9 bases between the germline ends. Looked up from germline, CDR1 is SGHTS and CDR2 is YDEGEE. The CDR3 covers 13 residues. Here the CDR3 DNA reads TGTGCCAGCAGGATACAGGGTGGAAACACCATATATTTT. This sequence encodes CASRIQGGNTIYF.

The chain employs TRBV11-3 and TRBJ2-1, with 8 positions matching TRBD2. Trimming at V came to 2 bases and at J to 0 bases, leaving 3 bases not matched to a gene. CDR1 and CDR2 (germline): SGHNT, YENEEA. The CDR3 length is 16 residues. CDR3 sequence reads: CASSLLAGSSYNEQFF. The CDR3 DNA reads as TGTGCCAGCAGCTTACTAGCGGGCAGCTCCTACAATGAGCAGTTCTTC.

CDR3 sequence reads: CASSSTEAGELFF. The CDR3, as DNA: TGTGCCAGCAGTTCGACAGAGGCCGGGGAGCTGTTTTTT. V and J are TRBV27 and TRBJ2-2; possible D gene TRBD1, 5 bases. This CDR3 region has 13 residues. CDR1 is MNHEY, CDR2 SMNVEV, per germline (reference sequence). Trimming pared 4 bases from V and 6 bases from J, leaving 9 bases between.

The V call is TRBV5-1, the J call TRBJ1-2; tentative D call: TRBD1 (6 bases). From germline, CDR1 is SGHRS and CDR2 YFSETQ. The CDR3 is made up of 15 amino acids. V lost 1 base, J lost 3 bases, and 13 bases lay in between. The CDR3 is CASSLFTGQDYGYTF. CDR3 coding DNA: TGCGCCAGCAGCTTGTTCACAGGGCAAGACTATGGCTACACCTTC. The entire variable domain, with the rest obtained from reference TRBV5-1 and TRBJ1-2, is as follows: KAGVTQTPRYLIKTRGQQVTLSCSPISGHRSVSWYQQTPGQGLQFLFEYFSETQRNKGNFPGRFSGRQFSNSRSEMNVSTLELGDSALYLCASSLFTGQDYGYTFGSGTRLTVV.

V and J are TRBV6-5 and TRBJ1-1, with TRBD1 matching 7 bases. Germline V gene lookup returns CDR1 MNHEY and CDR2 SVGAGI. CDR3 length: 15 amino acids. The ends lost 4 bases at V and 4 bases at J; junction bases unmatched: 9. The CDR3 is CASSLQGGGITEAFF. In nucleotides, the CDR3 is TGTGCCAGCAGTTTGCAAGGGGGCGGGATCACTGAAGCTTTCTTT.

The chain combines TRBV2 with TRBJ1-5; 7 bases match TRBD1. V lost 6 bases and J lost 4; bases outside the gene matches: 3. CDR1 and CDR2 from the germline V gene are SNHLY and FYNNEI. The CDR3 is 13 residues long. The CDR3 sequence is CASRVTGNQPQHF. CDR3 in DNA: TGTGCCAGCAGAGTGACAGGGAATCAGCCCCAGCATTTT.

The chain employs TRBV5-1 and TRBJ2-1; 10 bases match TRBD1. The CDR3 loop spans 15 amino acids. The trim removed 6 bases at V and 5 bases at J, leaving 8 bases unmatched. CDR1 is SGHRS and CDR2 is YFSETQ in the germline V gene. Written as DNA, the CDR3 is TGCGCCAGCAACTCCCGGACAGGGGGAAACAATGAGCAGTTCTTC. Protein: CASNSRTGGNNEQFF.

The J gene is TRBJ2-7, the V gene TRBV6-2 or TRBV6-3; 10 bases are a match to TRBD1. CDR3 length: 16 residues. From germline, CDR1 is MNHEY and CDR2 SVGEGT. V gave up 0 bases and J gave up 6 bases; unmatched junction bases: 8. The CDR3 nucleotides read TGTGCCAGCAGTTACTCCCCGGGACAGGGGTCTAGCGAGCAGTACTTC. Translating gives CASSYSPGQGSSEQYF.

This clone was observed a single time. The V call is TRBV25-1, the J call TRBJ2-1; D is perhaps TRBD1 (7 bases). Trimming cost V 2 bases and J 10 bases, with 18 bases left between them. The CDR3 runs to 15 residues. Germline CDR1 reads MGHDK; CDR2 reads SYGVNS. DNA for the CDR3: TGTGCCAGCAGTGAAATTGGAGGGGGCGCCGGGGAGCAGTTCTTC. This gives the protein CASSEIGGGAGEQFF. Looking up the rest from reference TRBV25-1 and TRBJ2-1 gives the full variable domain: EADIYQTPRYLVIGTGKKITLECSQTMGHDKMYWYQQDPGMELHLIHYSYGVNSTEKGDLSSESTVSRIRTEHFPLTLESARPSHTSQYLCASSEIGGGAGEQFFGPGTRLTVL.

The chain has TRBV5-1 and TRBJ1-2; 7 positions match TRBD1. This CDR3 has 15 amino acids. Germline-derived CDR1 and CDR2 are SGHRS and YFSETQ. Trimming took 4 bases from V and 1 from J; bases not matched to a gene: 7. The CDR3 region has the DNA TGCGCCAGCAGCCCCCGGGGACAGAATAACTATGGCTACACCTTC. Protein: CASSPRGQNNYGYTF.

The genes are TRBV5-5 and TRBJ2-7; possibly TRBD1 for D (6 bases). In germline, CDR1 is SGHKS, CDR2 YYEKEE (reference sequence). This CDR3 is 16 amino acids long. V shed 0 bases and J shed 3 bases, with 16 bases lying between them. The DNA of the CDR3 is TGTGCCAGCAGCTTGGCAGGGGCAGGGGCCTTCTACGAGCAGTACTTC. This encodes CASSLAGAGAFYEQYF.

The J gene is TRBJ1-1, the V gene TRBV19; TRBD1 agrees at 7 bases. This CDR3 has 17 amino acids. Germline CDR1 LNHDA, CDR2 SQIVND (reference sequence). Trimming took 4 bases from V and 1 from J; bases not matched to a gene: 12. Written as DNA, the CDR3 is TGTGCCAGTAGTACCTTTCTCCTCGACAGGGCGAACACTGAAGCTTTCTTT. It codes for CASSTFLLDRANTEAFF.

The rearrangement links TRBV2 to TRBJ2-1, with a weak D call TRBD2 (7 bases). Between the trimmed V and J ends, which lost 4 bases and 0 bases, there was a span of 10 bases. The CDR3 is made up of 15 amino acids. The germline V gene encodes CDR1 SNHLY and CDR2 FYNNEI. CDR3 nucleotides: TGTGCCAGCAGTGTTGGGGGGGCCTCCTACAATGAGCAGTTCTTC. Translated: CASSVGGASYNEQFF. Looking up the rest from reference TRBV2 and TRBJ2-1 gives the full variable domain: EPEVTQTPSHQVTQMGQEVILRCVPISNHLYFYWYRQILGQKVEFLVSFYNNEISEKSEIFDDQFSVERPDGSNFTLKIRSTKLEDSAMYFCASSVGGASYNEQFFGPGTRLTVL.

The chain has TRBV3-1 (or the pseudogene TRBV3-2) and TRBJ1-5, with D perhaps matching TRBD1 (6 bases). Germline CDR1 is LGHDT and CDR2 is YNNKEL (reference sequence). With 0 bases removed from V and 6 bases from J, the gap between germline ends came to 12 bases. The CDR3 contains 15 residues. Written as DNA, the CDR3 is TGTGCCAGCAGCCAAGATGGGGCAGGGGCTCAGCCCCAGCATTTT. This codes for CASSQDGAGAQPQHF.

This chain joins TRBV6-4 and TRBJ2-1; D not certain. The CDR3 loop spans 13 amino acids. Germline loops: CDR1 MRHNA, CDR2 SNTAGT. Trimming cost V 8 bases and J 4 bases, with 12 bases left between them. CDR3 loop: CASSIEPYNEQFF. The CDR3, as DNA: TGTGCCAGCTCGATAGAGCCATACAATGAGCAGTTCTTC.

The gene calls are TRBV28 and TRBJ2-7; a weak D match, TRBD1 (6 bases). In germline, CDR1 is MDHEN, CDR2 SYDVKM. Trimming removed 5 bases from V and 9 bases from J, with 23 bases in between. This CDR3 is built from 15 residues. The CDR3 loop reads CASSPPGTSPLGQYV. The DNA for the CDR3 is TGTGCCAGCAGTCCACCCGGGACATCTCCTCTAGGGCAGTACGTC.

The V gene is TRBV25-1, the J gene TRBJ1-6; 8 nucleotides match TRBD1. Trimming cost V 2 bases and J 8 bases; bases outside gene matches: 2. Germline values: CDR1 MGHDK, CDR2 SYGVNS. CDR3 length: 14 amino acids. CDR3 sequence: CASSEDRGYSPLHF. The CDR3 nucleotides read TGTGCCAGCAGTGAAGACAGGGGATATTCACCCCTCCACTTT.

The V and J genes are TRBV11-3 and TRBJ2-1; the match to TRBD1 covers 7 bases. The germline V gene encodes CDR1 SGHNT and CDR2 YENEEA. The CDR3 length is 16 residues. Trimming removed 5 bases from V and 4 bases from J; junction bases left unmatched: 11. In DNA, the CDR3 is TGTGCCAGCAGCAGAGGGGGCCCGGCCGAGTACAATGAGCAGTTCTTC. Amino acid sequence: CASSRGGPAEYNEQFF.

The chain combines TRBV2 with TRBJ1-1, with TRBD1 matching 7 bases. The CDR3 has 13 amino acids. Trimming cost V 7 bases and J 6 bases; bases outside gene matches: 8. Per germline, CDR1 SNHLY and CDR2 FYNNEI. The CDR3 bases are TGTGCCAGCACCCAAGAGGGGACAGCTGAAGCTTTCTTT. Its protein product is CASTQEGTAEAFF. Full variable domain (rest looked up from reference TRBV2 and TRBJ1-1): EPEVTQTPSHQVTQMGQEVILRCVPISNHLYFYWYRQILGQKVEFLVSFYNNEISEKSEIFDDQFSVERPDGSNFTLKIRSTKLEDSAMYFCASTQEGTAEAFFGQGTRLTVV.

The rearrangement links TRBV27 to TRBJ1-2; D unresolved. CDR1 is MNHEY and CDR2 is SMNVEV in the germline V gene (reference sequence). This CDR3 is 14 amino acids long. V shed 5 bases and J shed 6 bases, with 16 bases lying between them. The chain's CDR3 is CASSRSGSANGYTF. As DNA, the CDR3 is TGTGCCAGCAGTCGATCCGGCAGCGCTAATGGCTACACCTTC.

The rearrangement joins TRBV6-5 to TRBJ1-6, with unresolved D. Between the trimmed V and J ends, which lost 0 bases and 5 bases, there was a span of 8 bases. This CDR3 has 15 residues. CDR1 and CDR2 from the germline V gene are MNHEY and SVGAGI. CDR3: CASSYSLTNNSPLHF. The DNA of the CDR3 is TGTGCCAGCAGTTACTCGCTCACAAATAATTCACCCCTCCACTTT.

The J gene is TRBJ2-7, the V gene TRBV6-5; possible D gene TRBD2, 7 bases. The CDR3 covers 13 residues. In germline, CDR1 is MNHEY, CDR2 SVGAGI. Trimming took 6 bases from V and 6 from J, leaving 15 bases between them. This chain's CDR3 is CASRAAGAGEQYV. The CDR3 nucleotides are TGTGCCAGCAGGGCGGCGGGGGCAGGCGAGCAGTACGTC.

This clone has more than one count but fewer than ten. The rearrangement links TRBV2 to TRBJ2-1; D possibly corresponds to TRBD2 (6 bases). This CDR3 has 13 residues. Per the germline V gene, CDR1 is SNHLY and CDR2 is FYNNEI. Trimming shortened V by 7 bases and J by 8 bases, and 15 bases separated the two germline ends. CDR3 region: CASKDGRGYEQFF. The CDR3 coding sequence is TGTGCCAGCAAGGACGGGAGAGGCTATGAGCAGTTCTTC.

This clone was seen a handful of times. The J gene is TRBJ1-1, the V gene TRBV3-1 (or the pseudogene TRBV3-2), with a weak D call TRBD1 (5 bases). The CDR3 totals 14 residues. V was shortened by 6 bases and J by 1 base, with 12 bases between the two germline ends. Germline CDR1 is LGHDT and CDR2 is YNNKEL (reference sequence). DNA of the CDR3: TGTGCCAGCAGTCCCCTCGACAGGAACACTGAAGCTTTCTTT. Its translation is CASSPLDRNTEAFF.

This clone was recorded once. The rearrangement uses TRBV9 and TRBJ1-3, with TRBD1 as a possible D gene (5 bases). The CDR3 loop spans 15 amino acids. V was shortened by 4 bases and J by 0 bases, with 11 bases between the two germline ends. CDR1 is SGDLS and CDR2 is YYNGEE in the germline V gene. CDR3 sequence reads: CASSLGGGSGNTIYF. In DNA, the CDR3 is TGTGCCAGCAGCCTGGGGGGGGGCTCTGGAAACACCATATATTTT.

This clone appeared a single time. The genes are TRBV4-1 and TRBJ2-3; possibly TRBD2 for D (5 bases). Trimming took off 4 bases at V and 6 bases at J, with 17 bases between the two ends. Germline V gives CDR1 MGHRA, CDR2 YSYEKL. The CDR3 totals 15 residues. This CDR3 is CASSLTTSRMDTQYF. Here the CDR3 DNA reads TGCGCCAGCAGCCTGACTACCTCCCGAATGGATACGCAGTATTTT.

This clone has just a few counts. Other nucleotide sequences from this sample produce the same CDR3. V is TRBV5-4 and J is TRBJ2-5, with D perhaps TRBD2 (6 bases). Germline V gene data show CDR1 as SGHNT and CDR2 as YYREEE (reference sequence). Trimming stripped 0 bases from V and 2 bases from J, with 8 bases between. The CDR3 spans 14 residues. The CDR3 DNA reads as TGTGCCAGCAGCTTGGCCGGGAGACAAGAGACCCAGTACTTC. It yields the protein CASSLAGRQETQYF.

With respect to this clone: Other DNA sequences in this sample translate to the same CDR3. This chain joins TRBV5-1 and TRBJ2-5; TRBD2 matches at 8 bases. Germline-derived CDR1 and CDR2 are SGHRS and YFSETQ. With 0 bases clipped from V and 2 bases from J, the junction kept 6 bases outside the gene matches. The CDR3 totals 16 residues. The CDR3 loop is CASSLGLAGGQETQYF. For the CDR3, the DNA is TGCGCCAGCAGCTTGGGACTCGCGGGGGGACAAGAGACCCAGTACTTC.

The genes are TRBV7-2 and TRBJ1-1, with a weak D call TRBD1 (6 bases). The CDR3 loop spans 14 amino acids. The V end was cut by 3 bases, the J end by 9 bases, with 17 bases between. Per germline, CDR1 SGHTA and CDR2 FQGNSA. The CDR3 sequence is CASSFSGTPNKAFF. In nucleotides, the CDR3 is TGTGCCAGCAGCTTTTCCGGGACACCCAATAAAGCTTTCTTT.

V is TRBV30 and J is TRBJ1-2, with no clear D. V gave up 0 bases and J gave up 0 bases, with 11 bases separating them. Germline CDR1 GTSNPN, CDR2 SVGIG (reference sequence). CDR3 length: 15 residues. This chain's CDR3 is CAWSVPVRANYGYTF. The CDR3 DNA sequence: TGTGCCTGGAGTGTACCTGTCCGAGCTAACTATGGCTACACCTTC.

This chain joins TRBV7-8 and TRBJ1-1; D call uncertain. V lost 2 bases, J lost 1 base, and 26 bases lay in between. This CDR3 spans 20 amino acids. The germline CDR1 and CDR2 sequences are SGHVS and FQNEAQ. CDR3 sequence reads: CASSLRSLGTRAVRNTEAFF. The CDR3 coding sequence is TGTGCCAGCAGCTTAAGGAGCTTGGGTACGAGGGCTGTAAGGAACACTGAAGCTTTCTTT.

The J gene is TRBJ2-1, the V gene TRBV28, with 12 bases aligning to TRBD2. This CDR3 is 19 amino acids long. Germline V CDR1 and CDR2: MDHEN, SYDVKM. V trimming: 3 bases; J trimming: 4 bases; junction bases outside the gene matches: 13. The DNA of the CDR3 is TGTGCCAGCAGTTTGGGGCTAGCGGGGGGGTTCACCCCTTACAATGAGCAGTTCTTC. It codes for CASSLGLAGGFTPYNEQFF.